This T cell receptor (beta chain) was profiled in a study of cytomegalovirus exposure and HLA in healthy donors. Whole-study context: There were about 85 million unique TCRs (from HLA-typed donors) in an early data release.

CDR3 size: 14 residues. Germline CDR1 and CDR2: SNHLY and FYNNEI. V lost 2 bases and J lost 2, with 7 bases in between. 60 Vbeta and 13 Jbeta primers were used in PCR. TCRdb's copy holds only in-frame clones and misses some; the assay was immunoSEQ multiplex PCR. This table has 150,000 or so clones, 60% to 85% appearing once. Findings and limits, study-wide: Generally TCR sequences proved uncommon, though certain public TCRs appeared in numerous donors.

Concerning this clone: No antigen is known for it.

Healthy individuals who donated bone marrow served as the donors. Nominal health characterized the donors when sampled, though unrecorded immune exposures were likely. This chain connects TRBV2 to TRBJ1-3; D is unclear. This receptor was taken from a woman in her thirties or forties in good health and CMV-seropositive. Sequencing was done on a sample of PBMCs. The CDR3 loop reads CASSETVAGNTIYF. The DNA for the CDR3 is TGTGCCAGCAGTGAAACGGTTGCTGGAAACACCATATATTTT.